The rows below give T cell receptor beta chains drawn from one sample of a study of control samples from healthy donors and cancer patients. Here immunoSEQ multiplex PCR was the method, and the copy in TCRdb shows in-frame clones only, minus some. The data hold over 75,000 clones, with 91% observed a single time. The sequenced sample was blood. The receptor set was obtained from a man in his thirties or forties in good health. The CDR3 runs from the conserved cysteine through the conserved F or W. Each record gives: CDR3 protein, CDR3 DNA, clone size, D gene, J gene, CDR3 length, V gene. The D gene is left open where the match is weak. Clone size, where shown, is once, few, many, or a class for clones that have expanded.

CDR3aa: CASSHIHTEAFF; CDR3nt: TGCGCCAGCAGCCACATTCACACTGAAGCTTTCTTT; abundance: -; d_gene: -; j_gene: TRBJ1-1; len: 12; v_gene: TRBV4-1
CDR3aa: CASSQEIATGTYGYTF; CDR3nt: TGCGCCAGCAGCCAAGAAATCGCGACAGGCACCTATGGCTACACCTTC; abundance: -; d_gene: -; j_gene: TRBJ1-2; len: 16; v_gene: TRBV4-1
CDR3aa: CASSQRRGTGELFF; CDR3nt: TGCGCCAGCAGCCAGAGAAGGGGGACCGGGGAGCTGTTTTTT; abundance: -; d_gene: -; j_gene: TRBJ2-2; len: 14; v_gene: TRBV4-3
CDR3aa: CAWKGQGNTIYF; CDR3nt: TGTGCCTGGAAAGGACAGGGAAACACCATATATTTT; abundance: -; d_gene: -; j_gene: TRBJ1-3; len: 12; v_gene: TRBV30
CDR3aa: CSASTASGGGRTQYF; CDR3nt: TGCAGTGCTAGTACGGCTAGCGGGGGGGGCCGGACCCAGTACTTC; abundance: -; d_gene: TRBD2; j_gene: TRBJ2-5; len: 15; v_gene: TRBV20-1
CDR3aa: CASSRGKAWFF; CDR3nt: TGTGCCAGCTCAAGAGGAAAAGCTTGGTTCTTC; abundance: -; d_gene: -; j_gene: TRBJ2-1; len: 11; v_gene: TRBV18
CDR3aa: CASSQEMSSYEQYF; CDR3nt: TGTGCCAGCAGCCAAGAAATGAGCTCCTACGAGCAGTACTTC; abundance: -; d_gene: -; j_gene: TRBJ2-7; len: 14; v_gene: TRBV3-1/TRBV3-2
CDR3aa: CASIRGRTSYEQYF; CDR3nt: TGTGCCAGCATTCGGGGTCGGACCTCCTACGAGCAGTACTTC; abundance: -; d_gene: -; j_gene: TRBJ2-7; len: 14; v_gene: TRBV27
CDR3aa: CASRQRVQSQEVYGYTF; CDR3nt: TGCGCCAGCAGACAAAGGGTCCAGTCTCAGGAGGTCTATGGCTACACCTTC; abundance: -; d_gene: -; j_gene: TRBJ1-2; len: 17; v_gene: TRBV4-1
CDR3aa: CASEQGRAEAFF; CDR3nt: TGTGCCAGTGAACAGGGGAGAGCTGAAGCTTTCTTT; abundance: -; d_gene: TRBD1; j_gene: TRBJ1-1; len: 12; v_gene: TRBV7-9
CDR3aa: CASTLTGAPSGNTIYF; CDR3nt: TGTGCCAGCACGTTGACAGGGGCGCCCTCTGGAAACACCATATATTTT; abundance: -; d_gene: -; j_gene: TRBJ1-3; len: 16; v_gene: TRBV21-1
CDR3aa: CASSLYGNTEAFF; CDR3nt: TGTGCCAGCAGTTTATATGGGAACACTGAAGCTTTCTTT; abundance: once; d_gene: -; j_gene: TRBJ1-1; len: 13; v_gene: TRBV12-3/TRBV12-4
CDR3aa: CASSLPTGGGVEAFF; CDR3nt: TGTGCCAGCAGCTTACCGACAGGGGGAGGTGTTGAAGCTTTCTTT; abundance: -; d_gene: TRBD1; j_gene: TRBJ1-1; len: 15; v_gene: TRBV7-8
CDR3aa: CASSHRQGYSYEQYF; CDR3nt: TGCGCCAGCAGCCACCGACAGGGTTACTCCTACGAGCAGTACTTC; abundance: -; d_gene: TRBD1; j_gene: TRBJ2-7; len: 15; v_gene: TRBV4-3
CDR3aa: CASSLAGAGELFF; CDR3nt: TGTGCCAGCAGCTTAGCGGGAGCGGGGGAGCTGTTTTTT; abundance: -; d_gene: -; j_gene: TRBJ2-2; len: 13; v_gene: TRBV7-2
CDR3aa: CASSLRTSGSRDTQYF; CDR3nt: TGTGCCAGCAGCCTCCGGACTAGCGGGAGTAGGGATACGCAGTATTTT; abundance: -; d_gene: TRBD2; j_gene: TRBJ2-3; len: 16; v_gene: TRBV5-4
CDR3aa: CASSQQTSSEAFF; CDR3nt: TGTGCCAGCAGCCAACAGACATCCTCCGAAGCTTTCTTT; abundance: -; d_gene: -; j_gene: TRBJ1-1; len: 13; v_gene: TRBV14
CDR3aa: CAIKGQGGNTIYF; CDR3nt: TGTGCCATCAAAGGACAGGGCGGAAACACCATATATTTT; abundance: -; d_gene: TRBD1; j_gene: TRBJ1-3; len: 13; v_gene: TRBV10-3
CDR3aa: CASSYRGTSYEQYF; CDR3nt: TGTGCCAGCAGTTACAGGGGCACGTCCTACGAGCAGTACTTC; abundance: -; d_gene: -; j_gene: TRBJ2-7; len: 14; v_gene: TRBV6-2/TRBV6-3
CDR3aa: CASSLSGAGDSPLHF; CDR3nt: TGCGCCAGCAGCTTGTCAGGGGCGGGTGATTCACCCCTCCACTTT; abundance: -; d_gene: -; j_gene: TRBJ1-6; len: 15; v_gene: TRBV5-1
CDR3aa: CASSTTGAETQYF; CDR3nt: TGTGCCAGCAGCACTACAGGGGCTGAGACCCAGTACTTC; abundance: -; d_gene: TRBD1; j_gene: TRBJ2-5; len: 13; v_gene: TRBV7-3
CDR3aa: CASSEALNQPQHF; CDR3nt: TGTGCCAGCAGTGAAGCGTTAAATCAGCCCCAGCATTTT; abundance: -; d_gene: -; j_gene: TRBJ1-5; len: 13; v_gene: TRBV6-1
CDR3aa: CASSLGGAGGSEAFF; CDR3nt: TGTGCCAGCAGCTTAGGTGGGGCAGGGGGCTCTGAAGCTTTCTTT; abundance: -; d_gene: TRBD1; j_gene: TRBJ1-1; len: 15; v_gene: TRBV7-2
CDR3aa: CASSQGGTKTSGANEQYF; CDR3nt: TGTGCCAGCAGCCAAGGAGGGACTAAGACTAGCGGGGCAAATGAGCAGTACTTC; abundance: -; d_gene: TRBD2; j_gene: TRBJ2-7; len: 18; v_gene: TRBV4-2
CDR3aa: CASSLRGGGYNEQFF; CDR3nt: TGTGCCAGCAGTTTGCGGGGGGGCGGGTACAATGAGCAGTTCTTC; abundance: -; d_gene: TRBD2; j_gene: TRBJ2-1; len: 15; v_gene: TRBV27
CDR3aa: CASAPAGAAETQYF; CDR3nt: TGTGCCAGCGCGCCAGCGGGGGCGGCGGAGACCCAGTACTTC; abundance: -; d_gene: TRBD2; j_gene: TRBJ2-5; len: 14; v_gene: TRBV28
CDR3aa: CASRRGGANVLTF; CDR3nt: TGTGCCAGCCGCAGGGGTGGGGCCAACGTCCTGACTTTC; abundance: -; d_gene: -; j_gene: TRBJ2-6; len: 13; v_gene: TRBV6-5
CDR3aa: CASSVSGTPSSGNTIYF; CDR3nt: TGTGCCAGCAGCGTCTCAGGAACGCCGAGCTCTGGAAACACCATATATTTT; abundance: -; d_gene: -; j_gene: TRBJ1-3; len: 17; v_gene: TRBV9
CDR3aa: CAWRTPPGESPEAFF; CDR3nt: TGTGCCTGGAGAACCCCCCCCGGGGAAAGCCCTGAAGCTTTCTTT; abundance: -; d_gene: -; j_gene: TRBJ1-1; len: 15; v_gene: TRBV30
CDR3aa: CASMGGNRNTEAFF; CDR3nt: TGTGCCAGTATGGGTGGCAATAGGAACACTGAAGCTTTCTTT; abundance: -; d_gene: -; j_gene: TRBJ1-1; len: 14; v_gene: TRBV19
CDR3aa: CASSLGTGDQPQHF; CDR3nt: TGTGCCAGCAGCTTAGGGACAGGGGATCAGCCCCAGCATTTT; abundance: -; d_gene: TRBD1; j_gene: TRBJ1-5; len: 14; v_gene: TRBV7-2
CDR3aa: CASNQGGRLRGEQYF; CDR3nt: TGTGCCAGCAACCAGGGGGGACGCTTGAGGGGCGAGCAGTACTTC; abundance: -; d_gene: -; j_gene: TRBJ2-7; len: 15; v_gene: TRBV7-8